This TCR beta chain is from a study of blood T cells in healthy people across ages. Every donor contributed 7.5 to 10 milliliters of peripheral blood by blood draw. A note on this clonotype: The antigen is undetermined.

Through a sample-barcoded 5' primer and a J-beta primer mix, a second PCR was run for about 7 to 12 cycles. Each cDNA molecule carried a tag from a template-switch adaptor that contained 12 random nucleotides. TCRdb re-called the 5' RACE reads with MiXCR, one entry per CDR3 protein. The sample contains 950,000 to 1,200,000 distinct CDR3 sequences, around two fifths of which appear only once. Germline CDR1 reads SQVTM; CDR2 reads ANQGSEA. The ends lost 5 bases at V and 0 bases at J; junction bases unmatched: 3. The length of the CDR3 is 13 residues. Regarding the study as a whole: Investigators treated diversity estimates from one million T cells as underestimates.

This clonotype was sampled from a man between 18 and 29 years old in good health. The sample taken for sequencing was blood. The J gene is TRBJ1-2, the V gene TRBV29-1; 7 bases line up with TRBD1. CDR3 sequence: CSVRGTANYGYTF. The DNA for the CDR3 is TGCAGCGTTCGTGGGACAGCTAACTATGGCTACACCTTC.